This TCR beta chain came from a study of graft-versus-host responses after intestinal transplantation. Background on the study: Isolated intestinal, liver-intestinal, or multivisceral transplants had been given to the recipients. Anti-thymocyte globulin induction preceded three to four years of tacrolimus and steroid maintenance in all recipients.

Sequencing was performed with immunoSEQ multiplex PCR; in TCRdb, only in-frame clones are kept and a portion is missing. Altogether some 120,000 clones are present, more than 90% being singletons, with the ten largest covering 0.2% to 0.25%. With regard to this clone: Its antigen is undetermined.

Notes on the study in general: The recipient marrow held GvH clones, and some of them showed up first in ileum or blood. Circulating GvH clones peaking coincided with falling HvG clones soon after transplant.

Specimen: unstimulated CD4+ T cells sorted from spleen or lymph node cells, collected before transplant. The receptor's source is a human donor who was the organ donor for an intestinal transplant.

In DNA, the CDR3 is TGTGCCAGCAGGGGACTAGCGGGAGAAACCGGGGAGCTGTTTTTT. Translated, it gives CASRGLAGETGELFF. The chain carries TRBV2 and TRBJ2-2; 14 bases line up with TRBD2. Germline lookup yields CDR1 SNHLY and CDR2 FYNNEI. The V gene end was trimmed by 6 bases and the J gene end by 5 bases; junction bases not matched to a gene: 2. There are 15 residues in the CDR3.